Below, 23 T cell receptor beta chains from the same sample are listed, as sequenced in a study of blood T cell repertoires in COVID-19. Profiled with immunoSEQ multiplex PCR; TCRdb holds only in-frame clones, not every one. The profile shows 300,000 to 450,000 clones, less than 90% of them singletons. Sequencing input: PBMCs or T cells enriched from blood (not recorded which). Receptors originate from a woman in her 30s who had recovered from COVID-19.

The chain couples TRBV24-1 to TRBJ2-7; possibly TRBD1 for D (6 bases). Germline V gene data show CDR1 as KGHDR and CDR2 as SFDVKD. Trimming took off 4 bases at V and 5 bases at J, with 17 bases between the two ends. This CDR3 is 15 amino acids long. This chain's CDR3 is CATSDPGRGVHEQYF. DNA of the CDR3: TGTGCCACCAGTGACCCCGGCAGGGGAGTCCACGAGCAGTACTTC.

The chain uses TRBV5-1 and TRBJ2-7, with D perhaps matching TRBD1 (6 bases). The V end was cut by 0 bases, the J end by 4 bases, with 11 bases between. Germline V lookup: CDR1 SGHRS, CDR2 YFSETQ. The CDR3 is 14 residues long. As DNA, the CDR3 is TGCGCCAGCAGCTTGGAAGCAGGGGATTACGAGCAGTACTTC. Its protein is CASSLEAGDYEQYF.

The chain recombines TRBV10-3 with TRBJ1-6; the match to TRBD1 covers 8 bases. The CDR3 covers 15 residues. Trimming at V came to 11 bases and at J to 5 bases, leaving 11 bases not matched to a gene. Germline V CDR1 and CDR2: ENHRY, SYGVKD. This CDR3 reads CASTSSDRDNSPLHF. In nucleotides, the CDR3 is TGTGCCTCCACCTCCTCGGACAGGGATAATTCACCCCTCCACTTT.

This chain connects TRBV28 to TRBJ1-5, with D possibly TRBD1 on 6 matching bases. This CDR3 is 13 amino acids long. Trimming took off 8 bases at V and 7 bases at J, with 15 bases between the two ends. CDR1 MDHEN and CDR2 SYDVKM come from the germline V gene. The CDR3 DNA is TGTGCCAGCGCCAGGGGCTCGGGCCAGCCCCAGCATTTT. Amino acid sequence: CASARGSGQPQHF.

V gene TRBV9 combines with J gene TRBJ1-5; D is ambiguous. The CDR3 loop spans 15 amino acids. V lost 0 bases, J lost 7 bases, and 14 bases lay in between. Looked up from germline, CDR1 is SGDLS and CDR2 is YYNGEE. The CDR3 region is CASSVGRETGQPQHF. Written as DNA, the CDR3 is TGTGCCAGCAGCGTAGGTCGTGAAACCGGGCAGCCCCAGCATTTT.

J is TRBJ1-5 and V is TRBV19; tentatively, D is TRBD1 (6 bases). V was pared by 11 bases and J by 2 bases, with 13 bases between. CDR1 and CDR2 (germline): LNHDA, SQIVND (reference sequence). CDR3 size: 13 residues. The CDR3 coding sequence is TGTGCCGGGGGCGTTCAGGGCAATCAGCCCCAGCATTTT. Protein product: CAGGVQGNQPQHF.

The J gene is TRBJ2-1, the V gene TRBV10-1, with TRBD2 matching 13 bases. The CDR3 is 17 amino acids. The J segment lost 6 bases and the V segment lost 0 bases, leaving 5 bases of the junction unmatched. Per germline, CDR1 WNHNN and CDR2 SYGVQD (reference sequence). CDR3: CASSESRGTSGVNEQFF. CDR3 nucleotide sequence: TGCGCCAGCAGTGAGTCGAGGGGGACTAGCGGGGTCAATGAGCAGTTCTTC.

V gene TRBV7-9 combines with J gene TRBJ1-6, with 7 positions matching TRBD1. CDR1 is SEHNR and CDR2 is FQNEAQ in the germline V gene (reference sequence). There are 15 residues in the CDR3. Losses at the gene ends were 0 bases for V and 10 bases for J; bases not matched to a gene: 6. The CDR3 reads CASSLAAGTESPLHF. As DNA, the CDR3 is TGTGCCAGCAGCTTAGCCGCAGGGACAGAGTCACCCCTCCACTTT.

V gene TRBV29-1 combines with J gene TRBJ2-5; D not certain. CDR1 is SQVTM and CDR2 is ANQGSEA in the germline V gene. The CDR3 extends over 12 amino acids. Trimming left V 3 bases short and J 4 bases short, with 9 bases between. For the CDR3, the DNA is TGCAGCGTTGAGGCAGCTAGAGAGACCCAGTACTTC. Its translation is CSVEAARETQYF.

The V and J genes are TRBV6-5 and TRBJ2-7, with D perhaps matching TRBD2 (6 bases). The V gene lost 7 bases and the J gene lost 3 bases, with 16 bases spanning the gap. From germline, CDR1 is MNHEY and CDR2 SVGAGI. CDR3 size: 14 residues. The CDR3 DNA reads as TGTGCCAGCACCTGGGTGGGGGGTGACTACGAGCAGTACTTC. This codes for CASTWVGGDYEQYF.

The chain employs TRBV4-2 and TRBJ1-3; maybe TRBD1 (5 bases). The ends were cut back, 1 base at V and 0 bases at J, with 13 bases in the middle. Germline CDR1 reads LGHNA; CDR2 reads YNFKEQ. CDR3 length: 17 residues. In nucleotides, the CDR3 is TGTGCCAGCAGCCAAGTTATCGGGGGTTCCTCTGGAAACACCATATATTTT. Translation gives CASSQVIGGSSGNTIYF.

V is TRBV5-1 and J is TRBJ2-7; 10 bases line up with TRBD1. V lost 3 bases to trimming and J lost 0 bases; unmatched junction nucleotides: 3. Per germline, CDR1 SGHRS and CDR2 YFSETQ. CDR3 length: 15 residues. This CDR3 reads CASSWGQGPSYEQYF. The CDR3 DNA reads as TGCGCCAGCAGCTGGGGACAGGGGCCCTCCTACGAGCAGTACTTC.

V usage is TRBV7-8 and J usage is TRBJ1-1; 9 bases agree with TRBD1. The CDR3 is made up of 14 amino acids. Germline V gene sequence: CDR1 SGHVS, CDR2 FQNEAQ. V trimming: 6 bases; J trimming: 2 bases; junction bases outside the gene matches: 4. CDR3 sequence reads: CASRAGQGNTEAFF. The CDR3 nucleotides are TGTGCCAGCAGGGCGGGACAGGGAAACACTGAAGCTTTCTTT.

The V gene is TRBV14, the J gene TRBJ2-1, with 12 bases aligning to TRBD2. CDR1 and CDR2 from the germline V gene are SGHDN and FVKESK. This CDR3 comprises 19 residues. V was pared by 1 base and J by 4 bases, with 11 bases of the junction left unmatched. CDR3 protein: CASSQVLSSGGAIYNEQFF. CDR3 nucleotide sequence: TGTGCCAGCAGCCAAGTACTTTCTAGCGGGGGGGCGATATACAATGAGCAGTTCTTC.

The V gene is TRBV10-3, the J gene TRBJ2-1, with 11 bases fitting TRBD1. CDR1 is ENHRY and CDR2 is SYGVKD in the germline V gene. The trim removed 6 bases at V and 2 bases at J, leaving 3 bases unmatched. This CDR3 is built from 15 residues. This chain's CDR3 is CAIRPGQGAYNEQFF. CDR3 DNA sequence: TGTGCCATCAGGCCGGGACAGGGGGCCTACAATGAGCAGTTCTTC.

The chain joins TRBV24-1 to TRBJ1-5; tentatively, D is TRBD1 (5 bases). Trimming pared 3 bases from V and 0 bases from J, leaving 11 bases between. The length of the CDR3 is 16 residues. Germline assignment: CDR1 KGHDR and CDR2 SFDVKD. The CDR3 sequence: CATSDPDSDSNQPQHF. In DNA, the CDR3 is TGTGCCACCAGTGATCCTGACAGCGATAGCAATCAGCCCCAGCATTTT.

CDR3 DNA sequence: TGTGCCAGCAGACCCGGAGGGGGCACAGATACGCAGTATTTT. Residues: CASRPGGGTDTQYF. The chain is built from TRBV6-5 and TRBJ2-3; possible D gene TRBD2, 6 bases. Deletions cut 6 bases from V and 1 base from J, with 11 bases between. The V gene's germline CDR1 is MNHEY and CDR2 SVGAGI. The CDR3 spans 14 residues.

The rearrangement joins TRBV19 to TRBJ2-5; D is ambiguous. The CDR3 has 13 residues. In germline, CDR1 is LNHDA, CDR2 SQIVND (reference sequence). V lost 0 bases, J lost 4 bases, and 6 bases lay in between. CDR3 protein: CASSIDGPETQYF. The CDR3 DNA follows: TGTGCCAGTAGTATAGATGGGCCAGAGACCCAGTACTTC.

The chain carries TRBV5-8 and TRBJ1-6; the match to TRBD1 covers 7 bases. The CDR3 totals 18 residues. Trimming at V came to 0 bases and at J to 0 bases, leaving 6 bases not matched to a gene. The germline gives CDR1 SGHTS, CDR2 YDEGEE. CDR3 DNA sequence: TGTGCCAGCAGCTTGGTGGGACAGTCGAGCTCCTATAATTCACCCCTCCACTTT. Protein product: CASSLVGQSSSYNSPLHF.

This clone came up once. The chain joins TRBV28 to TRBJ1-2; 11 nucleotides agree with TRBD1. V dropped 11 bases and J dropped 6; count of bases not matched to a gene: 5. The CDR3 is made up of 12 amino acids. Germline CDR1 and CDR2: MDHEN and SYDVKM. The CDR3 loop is CAATGQGDGYTF. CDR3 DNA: TGTGCCGCAACGGGACAGGGGGATGGCTACACCTTC.

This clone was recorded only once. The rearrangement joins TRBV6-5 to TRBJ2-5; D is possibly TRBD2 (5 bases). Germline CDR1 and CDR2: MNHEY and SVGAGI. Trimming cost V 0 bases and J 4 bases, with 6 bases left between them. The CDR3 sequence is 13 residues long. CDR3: CASSYSRAETQYF. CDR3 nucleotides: TGTGCCAGCAGTTACTCGCGGGCAGAGACCCAGTACTTC.

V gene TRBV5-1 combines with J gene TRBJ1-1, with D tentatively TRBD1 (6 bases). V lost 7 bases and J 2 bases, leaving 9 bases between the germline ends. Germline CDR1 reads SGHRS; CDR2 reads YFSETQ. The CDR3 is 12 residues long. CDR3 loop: CASAGTNTEAFF. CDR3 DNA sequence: TGCGCCAGCGCCGGGACAAACACTGAAGCTTTCTTT.

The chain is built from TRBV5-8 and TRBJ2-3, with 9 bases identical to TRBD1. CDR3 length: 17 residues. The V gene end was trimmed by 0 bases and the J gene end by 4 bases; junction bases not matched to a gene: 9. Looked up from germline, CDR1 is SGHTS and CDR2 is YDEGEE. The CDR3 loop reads CASSLAGGTGSPDTQYF. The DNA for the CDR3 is TGTGCCAGCAGCTTGGCCGGGGGGACAGGGTCCCCAGATACGCAGTATTTT.